This T cell receptor beta chain was recorded in a study of CD8 T cells in ankylosing spondylitis (dated by TCRdb to 2016 to 2017). Background on the whole study: T cell receptor beta repertoires were profiled in healthy donors and ankylosing spondylitis patients so that disease-linked TCR variants could be found. The whole study cohort included some 100 healthy donors and over 20 ankylosing spondylitis patients. Samples of peripheral blood were taken, and for ankylosing spondylitis patients, synovial fluid was collected as well.

About this clonotype: Which antigen it targets is not known. Base qualities are not recorded, but no much larger clone differs from it by a single base.

What the study reported, not specific to this receptor: The disease-linked clones had a CD8+ phenotype and were found at relatively low frequencies in peripheral blood. Blood from ankylosing spondylitis patients appeared to be characterized by a TCR beta motif composed of about eight highly homologous amino acid variants. Some TCR beta motif variants had previously been reported in synovial fluid and blood of reactive arthritis patients, which suggested common disease-initiation mechanisms. The disease-linked clones were reported as significantly enriched in matched synovial fluid samples from ankylosing spondylitis patients.

TCRdb names Illumina HiSeq 2500 as the instrument used. TCR beta libraries were prepared by quantitative 5'-RACE with molecular barcodes. The original methods were these. A new computational method, built on a probabilistic model of VDJ rearrangement, was used to identify disease-linked TCR variants. The raw public reads went through TCRdb reprocessing: fastp at Q25, MiXCR clone calling, in-frame beta chains kept. Rows with a matching CDR3 protein are joined into one entry that keeps the most common DNA and genes. These V and J calls derive from TCRdb rather than the authors' analysis. Recorded for this sample are around 540,000 distinct CDR3 sequences; 10% to 15% of them occurred a single time. 6.5% to 7% of the sample lies in the top ten. Trimming at the junction amounts to 3 bases on V and 4 bases on J, and the germline ends lie 15 bases apart. Reading from cysteine to phenylalanine, the CDR3 counts 16 amino acids. Of all the DNA, just the CDR3 is kept, 48 bases in frame from base 1. Reading the germline V gene gives CDR1 KGHSH and CDR2 LQKENI.

This sequence originates from a male donor with ankylosing spondylitis. The rearranged chain carries TRBV18 and TRBJ2-2; the D gene is unclear. Source material: blood, either unsorted or a sorted T cell fraction (not recorded which). The CDR3 here reads CASSPSRPLSTGELFF. The DNA is as follows: TGTGCCAGCTCACCGTCGAGACCGCTAAGCACCGGGGAGCTGTTTTTT.